A selection of T cell receptor beta chains follows, all from one sample in a study of PD-L1 blockade in urothelial cancer. The data were produced by immunoSEQ multiplex PCR, yet TCRdb's version contains in-frame clones alone and is incomplete. The sample shows about 73,000 clones, 85% to 90% of them seen only once. The sample was PBMCs, taken around atezolizumab (anti-PD-L1) treatment. These receptor sequences come from a man in his sixties with urothelial cancer. The CDR3 runs from the conserved cysteine through the conserved F or W. D genes are given only for firm matches. Part of the rows lack a size; the others show once, few, many or a class for expanded clones.

cdr3_aa: CASSLAGVRTEAFF; cdr3_nt: TGTGCCAGCAGCTTGGCCGGGGTGAGGACTGAAGCTTTCTTT; d_call: .; j_call: TRBJ1-1; v_call: TRBV5-4; clone_size: .
cdr3_aa: CASSQEPGSGNQPQHF; cdr3_nt: TGCGCCAGCAGCCAAGAACCAGGGTCGGGCAATCAGCCCCAGCATTTT; d_call: .; j_call: TRBJ1-5; v_call: TRBV4-3; clone_size: .
cdr3_aa: CASCGGVTNEKLFF; cdr3_nt: TGTGCCAGCTGCGGAGGGGTGACTAATGAAAAACTGTTTTTT; d_call: .; j_call: TRBJ1-4; v_call: TRBV28; clone_size: once
cdr3_aa: CASSPRLWGALETQYF; cdr3_nt: TGCGCCAGCAGCCCAAGGTTGTGGGGCGCCTTAGAGACCCAGTACTTC; d_call: .; j_call: TRBJ2-5; v_call: TRBV4-3; clone_size: .
cdr3_aa: CASSTDQGASPLHF; cdr3_nt: TGTGCCAGCTCTACCGACCAGGGGGCTTCACCCCTCCACTTT; d_call: TRBD1; j_call: TRBJ1-6; v_call: TRBV18; clone_size: .
cdr3_aa: CASSLAPTRINYGYTF; cdr3_nt: TGTGCCAGCAGCTTAGCCCCAACCAGAATTAACTATGGCTACACCTTC; d_call: .; j_call: TRBJ1-2; v_call: TRBV7-2; clone_size: .
cdr3_aa: CASTFPGMGNQPQHF; cdr3_nt: TGTGCCAGCACCTTCCCAGGGATGGGCAATCAGCCCCAGCATTTT; d_call: .; j_call: TRBJ1-5; v_call: TRBV28; clone_size: .
cdr3_aa: CASGLVPGDGYTF; cdr3_nt: TGTGCTAGTGGTTTGGTACCCGGTGATGGCTACACCTTC; d_call: .; j_call: TRBJ1-2; v_call: TRBV12-5; clone_size: .
cdr3_aa: CASSLFRVGELFF; cdr3_nt: TGTGCCAGCAGCTTGTTTCGGGTCGGGGAGCTGTTTTTT; d_call: .; j_call: TRBJ2-2; v_call: TRBV5-4; clone_size: .
cdr3_aa: CASSGQGAEHF; cdr3_nt: TGTGCCAGCAGTGGACAGGGGGCTGAGCATTTT; d_call: TRBD1; j_call: TRBJ1-5; v_call: TRBV6-1; clone_size: .
cdr3_aa: CASRKTGTNTEAFF; cdr3_nt: TGTGCCAGCAGAAAGACTGGCACCAACACTGAAGCTTTCTTT; d_call: .; j_call: TRBJ1-1; v_call: TRBV6-1; clone_size: .
cdr3_aa: CASSSRDRGPGELFF; cdr3_nt: TGTGCCAGTAGTTCCCGGGACAGGGGTCCCGGGGAGCTGTTTTTT; d_call: TRBD1; j_call: TRBJ2-2; v_call: TRBV19; clone_size: .
cdr3_aa: CSAREGGGYTF; cdr3_nt: TGCAGTGCTAGAGAGGGCGGGGGGTACACCTTC; d_call: .; j_call: TRBJ1-2; v_call: TRBV20-1; clone_size: .
cdr3_aa: CASSLRQTLYEQYF; cdr3_nt: TGTGCCAGCAGCTTGAGACAGACTCTCTACGAGCAGTACTTC; d_call: .; j_call: TRBJ2-7; v_call: TRBV5-5; clone_size: once
cdr3_aa: CASSATAGLLYEQYF; cdr3_nt: TGTGCCAGCAGCGCCACAGCGGGCCTCTTGTACGAGCAGTACTTC; d_call: .; j_call: TRBJ2-7; v_call: TRBV9; clone_size: .
cdr3_aa: CASSASVSTDTQYF; cdr3_nt: TGTGCCAGCAGCGCCTCAGTTAGCACAGATACGCAGTATTTT; d_call: .; j_call: TRBJ2-3; v_call: TRBV9; clone_size: .
cdr3_aa: CASGLVIFGTSKQETQYF; cdr3_nt: TGTGCTAGTGGTTTGGTAATCTTCGGGACTAGCAAGCAAGAGACCCAGTACTTC; d_call: TRBD2; j_call: TRBJ2-5; v_call: TRBV12-5; clone_size: .
cdr3_aa: CASSLGTGNYYEQYF; cdr3_nt: TGTGCCAGCAGCTTAGGGACAGGGAATTACTACGAGCAGTACTTC; d_call: TRBD1; j_call: TRBJ2-7; v_call: TRBV7-9; clone_size: .
cdr3_aa: CASSLASGKIEAFDF; cdr3_nt: TGCGCCAGCAGCTTGGCTAGCGGGAAAATAGAGGCCTTTGACTTC; d_call: TRBD2; j_call: TRBJ2-7; v_call: TRBV5-1; clone_size: .
cdr3_aa: CSVEGIVAGDAYNEQFF; cdr3_nt: TGCAGCGTTGAAGGTATTGTGGCAGGGGACGCCTACAATGAGCAGTTCTTC; d_call: .; j_call: TRBJ2-1; v_call: TRBV29-1; clone_size: .
cdr3_aa: CASSYDRGSTEAFF; cdr3_nt: TGTGCCAGCAGTTATGACAGGGGAAGCACTGAAGCTTTCTTT; d_call: TRBD1; j_call: TRBJ1-1; v_call: TRBV6-1; clone_size: .
cdr3_aa: CASSYRPAGGKEAFF; cdr3_nt: TGTGCCAGCAGTTACCGCCCCGCAGGGGGCAAAGAGGCTTTCTTT; d_call: TRBD1; j_call: TRBJ1-1; v_call: TRBV6-5; clone_size: .
cdr3_aa: CATERGTSGNYEQYF; cdr3_nt: TGTGCCACCGAGCGGGGGACTAGCGGGAACTACGAGCAGTACTTC; d_call: TRBD2; j_call: TRBJ2-7; v_call: TRBV10-3; clone_size: few
cdr3_aa: CASSLGPTGNTIYF; cdr3_nt: TGTGCCAGCAGCTTAGGGCCCACTGGAAACACCATATATTTT; d_call: .; j_call: TRBJ1-3; v_call: TRBV7-2; clone_size: .
cdr3_aa: CASSAPAGQGIVWFF; cdr3_nt: TGTGCCAGCAGCGCCCCGGCCGGACAGGGAATAGTTTGGTTCTTC; d_call: TRBD1; j_call: TRBJ2-1; v_call: TRBV11-2; clone_size: once
cdr3_aa: CASSPKTGGDQPQHF; cdr3_nt: TGCGCCAGCAGCCCCAAAACAGGGGGCGACCAGCCCCAGCATTTT; d_call: TRBD1; j_call: TRBJ1-5; v_call: TRBV5-1; clone_size: .